These 18 T cell receptor delta chains were sequenced from one sample in a study of γδ T cells in repeated Plasmodium falciparum infection. TCRdb reprocessed the multiplex PCR reads through CATT. In the table there are 45,000 to 60,000 delta-chain clones, about 2% of which are singletons. Gammadelta T cells were flow-sorted from PBMC into Vgamma9/Vdelta2+ and Vdelta2-negative populations for bulk analysis. What was sequenced was gamma-delta T cells from blood. Every receptor here comes from a pool of human donors (malaria-infected and uninfected, not separated).

This clone was observed at least ten times. A far larger clone is a single base away, which makes a read error likely. Other nucleotide sequences from this sample produce the same CDR3. The chain is built from TRDV1 and TRDJ1; the D is unclear. V lost 3 bases to trimming and J lost 9 bases, with 11 bases between them. The germline V gene encodes CDR1 TSWWSYY and CDR2 QGS. This CDR3 has 12 amino acids. CDR3 DNA sequence: TGTGCTCTTGGGGAGCCCCGAGGCGAACTCATCTTT. Translating gives CALGEPRGELIF.

This clone was picked up many times. A read error is the likely source, as a far larger clone sits one nucleotide away. The same CDR3 is also encoded by other DNA sequences in this sample. No call exists for the J gene, whereas the V gene is TRDV3. This CDR3 region has 19 residues. CDR1 is TVYSNPD and CDR2 is GDNSRS in the germline V gene (reference sequence). CDR3 residues: CAFHPSPPNVRDRLGKLIF. In DNA form, the CDR3 reads TGTGCGTTCCACCCCTCTCCACCGAACGTACGGGATCGTTTGGGTAAACTTATCTTT.

This clone was observed a handful of times. TCRdb's entry gives the protein of a much larger clone, which mismatches this DNA's translation at residue 4, likely from a read error; the protein reported here is translated from the DNA. This chain links TRDV2 with TRDJ1, with 10 bases identical to TRDD3. The J gene was not available in TCRdb and was assigned here by matching the DNA to germline segments. CDR1 and CDR2 from the germline V gene are GEAIGNYY and EKD. The CDR3 spans 18 residues. Trimming took 5 bases from V and 1 from J; bases not matched to a gene: 15. The CDR3 here is CACGPLGDVRVATDKLIF. CDR3 in DNA: TGTGCCTGTGGCCCACTGGGGGATGTACGAGTGGCCACCGATAAACTCATCTTT.

Remarks on this clone: The protein given by TCRdb reflects a much larger clone and differs at residue 8 from this DNA's translation, likely from a read error; the protein shown is the DNA's translation. CDR3 sequence: CACDTVGCQFSDKLIF. The CDR3, as DNA: TGTGCCTGTGACACCGTGGGATGCCAGTTTTCCGATAAACTCATCTTT. The chain combines TRDV2 with TRDJ1; a possible D gene is TRDD3 (5 bases). In the absence of a J gene in TCRdb, the DNA was matched to germline to assign it here. This CDR3 contains 16 residues. V was shortened by 0 bases and J by 3 bases, with 16 bases between the two germline ends. Germline lookup yields CDR1 GEAIGNYY and CDR2 EKD.

In the case of this clone: This DNA's translation differs at residue 13 from TCRdb's protein, which comes from a much larger clone; a read error is likely, and the protein shown is translated from the DNA. The CDR3 reads CAFRGKGSSWDTQQMFF. For the CDR3, the DNA is TGTGCCTTCCGGGGGAAAGGTAGCTCCTGGGACACCCAACAGATGTTTTTC. The V gene is TRDV3, the J gene TRDJ3; D may be TRDD3 (6 bases). Assignment of the J gene here rests on matching the DNA to germline, because TCRdb gives none. Germline-derived CDR1 and CDR2 are TVYSNPD and GDNSRS (reference sequence). The CDR3 totals 17 residues.

There are many counts of this clone. TCRdb's entry gives the protein of a much larger clone, which mismatches this DNA's translation at residue 14, likely from a read error; the protein reported here is translated from the DNA. CDR3 nucleotides: TGTGCTCTTGGGGGTTGTACTGGCTGGGGGATAAGTACCGGTAAACTCATCTTT. It yields the protein CALGGCTGWGISTGKLIF. The genes are TRDV1 and TRDJ1, with 10 bases lining up with TRDD3. Here the J gene came from matching the DNA to germline, since TCRdb omits it. Germline CDR1 is TSWWSYY and CDR2 is QGS. This CDR3 is 18 amino acids long.

To note about this clone: With only one base between it and a far larger clone, this is likely a read error. The sample carries other DNA sequences with the same CDR3. TRDV1 is the V gene, and the J gene was not called; the DNA was not used to check the table's D call, TRDD3. This CDR3 spans 22 amino acids. Per the germline V gene, CDR1 is TSWWSYY and CDR2 is QGS. The CDR3 region has the DNA TGTGCTCTTGGGGAACTAAAAGCCCATCTACTTAGACTGGGGTTGTTAAGAGATAAACTTATCTTT. This encodes CALGELKAHLLRLGLLRDKLIF.

This clone came up a few times. This likely reflects a read error, since a far larger clone is one base away. Within the sample, other DNA sequences also encode this same CDR3. The chain has TRDV1 and TRDJ1; TRDD3 agrees at 10 bases. TCRdb carries no J gene annotation; the J gene was assigned here by matching the DNA with germline. Per the germline V gene, CDR1 is TSWWSYY and CDR2 is QGS. The CDR3 runs 20 residues. The CDR3 DNA reads TGTGCCCTTGGGGAACCGTATTCCTACCCGACTGGGGGATACACCGATAAACTCATCTTT. It is translated as CALGEPYSYPTGGYTDKLIF.

About this clone itself: The protein given by TCRdb reflects a much larger clone and differs at residue 6 from this DNA's translation, likely from a read error; the protein shown is the DNA's translation. J is TRDJ1 and V is TRDV2, with 7 bases aligning to TRDD3. The J gene, left out of TCRdb, was set here by checking the DNA against germline. Germline V CDR1 and CDR2: GEAIGNYY, EKD. V gave up 1 base and J gave up 0 bases; unmatched junction bases: 13. The length of the CDR3 is 18 residues. CDR3 coding DNA: TGTGCCTGTGACACAAAAGGATACGCGGGGTTGTACACCGATAAACTCATCTTT. It specifies CACDTKGYAGLYTDKLIF.

This clone was found many times. This is likely an artifact of a read error, given a far larger clone one base away. Different DNA sequences within this sample yield the same CDR3. The rearrangement uses TRDV1 and TRDJ1; 9 bases match TRDD3. The J gene was missing in TCRdb and was found by matching the end of the DNA to germline. Germline V CDR1 and CDR2: TSWWSYY, QGS. CDR3 size: 22 residues. CDR3 region: CALGENQFKYWGTPLYTDKLIF. The DNA of the CDR3 is TGTGCTCTTGGGGAAAACCAATTCAAGTACTGGGGGACACCTCTGTACACTGATAAACTCATCTTT.

This clone was seen only a few times. With only one base between it and a far larger clone, this is likely a read error. The same CDR3 can be traced to other DNA sequences in this sample. The chain joins TRDV3 to TRDJ1; TRDD3 aligns across 13 bases. As TCRdb names no J gene, one was assigned here on the basis of a DNA match to germline. Per the germline V gene, CDR1 is TVYSNPD and CDR2 is GDNSRS (reference sequence). CDR3 length: 24 residues. J gave up 2 bases and V 0 bases, and 30 bases lay outside the gene matches. CDR3 nucleotides: TGTGCCTTTAGCTACCCTTCCTACTTAGGGGATGTACTGGGGGATACGCTGTATACCGATAAACTCATCTTT. Translated, it gives CAFSYPSYLGDVLGDTLYTDKLIF.

This clone has only a few counts. TCRdb's listed protein matches a much larger clone and diverges from this DNA's translation at residue 5, likely through a read error; the protein shown comes from the DNA. This rearrangement joins TRDV3 to TRDJ1; 9 nucleotides line up with TRDD3. The J gene, not given by TCRdb, was assigned here from a germline match of the nucleotide sequence. Germline V gene lookup returns CDR1 TVYSNPD and CDR2 GDNSRS (reference sequence). The length of the CDR3 is 26 residues. CDR3 DNA: TGTGCATACGGACCCTTCCTTAAGCCCCTGTTACTGGGGGACCCCGAATATCCCCCCACTGTTTATAAACTCATCTTT. It codes for CAYGPFLKPLLLGDPEYPPTVYKLIF. Using reference TRDV3 and TRDJ1 for the parts outside the CDR3, the full variable domain is CDKVTQSSPDQTVASGSEVVLLCTYDTVYSNPDLFWYRIRPDYSFQFVFYGDNSRSEGADFTQGRFSVKHILTQKAFHLVISPVRTEDSATYYCAYGPFLKPLLLGDPEYPPTVYKLIFGKGTRVTVEP.

Concerning this clone: The TCRdb protein, from a much larger clone, departs from this DNA's translation at residue 3, likely by read error; the protein shown derives from the DNA. This chain connects TRDV2 to TRDJ1, with D unclear. In the absence of a J gene in TCRdb, the DNA was matched to germline to assign it here. CDR1 is GEAIGNYY, CDR2 EKD, per germline. The CDR3 consists of 14 residues. The CDR3 bases are TGTGCCGGTGACCTCTCGAGGCCCTCAAGGCAACTCATCTTT. Its translation is CAGDLSRPSRQLIF.

This clone has just a few counts. The translation of this DNA and the TCRdb protein of a much larger clone differ at residue 8, probably owing to a read error; the protein shown here is translated from the DNA. The chain combines TRDV1 with TRDJ1; D is possibly TRDD2 or TRDD3 (6 bases each). Per the germline V gene, CDR1 is TSWWSYY and CDR2 is QGS. The CDR3 runs to 25 residues. With 1 base removed from V and 0 bases from J, the gap between germline ends came to 39 bases. The CDR3 is CALGEPHVLRGSLRWGASYTDKLIF. In DNA, the CDR3 is TGTGCTCTTGGGGAACCTCATGTCCTACGGGGTTCGTTACGCTGGGGAGCCTCCTACACCGATAAACTCATCTTT.

This clone turned up a few times. TCRdb's entry gives the protein of a much larger clone, which mismatches this DNA's translation at residue 11, likely from a read error; the protein reported here is translated from the DNA. This chain joins TRDV1 and TRDJ1; tentatively, D is TRDD3 (7 bases). The J gene is absent in TCRdb and was assigned here via DNA matching to germline. Trimming removed 1 base from V and 0 bases from J, with 33 bases in between. Germline V gene data show CDR1 as TSWWSYY and CDR2 as QGS. The CDR3 has 23 residues. The CDR3 sequence: CALGEQLLRPPNYWGSYTDKLIF. The CDR3 nucleotides are TGTGCTCTTGGGGAACAGCTCCTACGCCCACCAAATTACTGGGGATCGTACACCGATAAACTCATCTTT.

This clone was counted only a few times. A read error likely explains this, since a far larger clone differs by one base. Other DNA sequences of this sample code for an identical CDR3. The V gene is listed as TRDV1; no J gene was called. Germline CDR1 reads TSWWSYY; CDR2 reads QGS. This CDR3 comprises 13 residues. The CDR3 region has the DNA TGTGCTCTTGGGGAACCCATGTCTGATAAACTCATTTTT. It translates to CALGEPMSDKLIF.

This clone was counted only a few times. The amino acid sequence in TCRdb belongs to a much larger clone and departs from this DNA's translation at residue 8, likely a sequencing read error; the sequence shown is translated from the DNA. The J gene is TRDJ1, the V gene TRDV3; 13 positions agree with TRDD3. TCRdb lists no J gene, so it was determined here by aligning the DNA to germline. V was clipped by 3 bases and J by 2 bases; unmatched bases: 27. CDR3 size: 22 residues. Germline loops: CDR1 TVYSNPD, CDR2 GDNSRS (reference sequence). This chain's CDR3 is CAFLYSSALGDTWALGTDKLIF. CDR3 nucleotide sequence: TGTGCCTTCCTTTACTCTTCGGCACTGGGGGATACGTGGGCCTTAGGAACCGATAAACTCATCTTT.

Ten or more counts support this clone. TCRdb has a much larger clone's protein, which differs at residue 11 from the translation of this DNA, likely because of a read error; what is shown is the protein translated from the DNA. This rearrangement joins TRDV2 to TRDJ1, with 9 positions matching TRDD3. V shed 0 bases, J shed 1 base, and the junction held 8 bases outside the gene matches. This CDR3 is 17 amino acids long. Germline V gene data show CDR1 as GEAIGNYY and CDR2 as EKD. CDR3 DNA: TGTGCCTGTGACACCCTCCCGCTGGGGGATGCCACCGATAAACTCATCTTT. Translating it yields CACDTLPLGDATDKLIF.